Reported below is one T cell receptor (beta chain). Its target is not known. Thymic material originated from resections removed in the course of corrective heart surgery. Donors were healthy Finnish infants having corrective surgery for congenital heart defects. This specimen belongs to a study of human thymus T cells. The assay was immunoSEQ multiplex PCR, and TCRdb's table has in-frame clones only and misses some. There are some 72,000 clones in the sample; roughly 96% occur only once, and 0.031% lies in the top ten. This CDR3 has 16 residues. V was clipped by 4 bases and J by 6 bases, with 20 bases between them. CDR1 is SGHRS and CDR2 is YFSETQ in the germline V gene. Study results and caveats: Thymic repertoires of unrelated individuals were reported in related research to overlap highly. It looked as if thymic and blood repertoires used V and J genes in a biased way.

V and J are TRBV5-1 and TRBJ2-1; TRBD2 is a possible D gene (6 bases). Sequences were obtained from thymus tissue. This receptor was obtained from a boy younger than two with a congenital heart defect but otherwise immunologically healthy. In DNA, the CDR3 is TGCGCCAGCAGCCCCGAAAGGAGGGCCGTAGTCAATGAGCAGTTCTTC. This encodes CASSPERRAVVNEQFF. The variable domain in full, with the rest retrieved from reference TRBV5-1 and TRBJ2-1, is KAGVTQTPRYLIKTRGQQVTLSCSPISGHRSVSWYQQTPGQGLQFLFEYFSETQRNKGNFPGRFSGRQFSNSRSEMNVSTLELGDSALYLCASSPERRAVVNEQFFGPGTRLTVL.